This T cell receptor beta chain is from a study of blood T cell repertoires in COVID-19. About the study: The study drew acute and convalescent COVID-19 samples from the United States, Italy and Spain. In each case, the material was cDNA or gDNA derived from T cells, B-cell-depleted T cells, or PBMCs.

Germline V gives CDR1 KGHDR, CDR2 SFDVKD. CDR3 size: 14 residues. V shed 5 bases, J shed 2 bases, and the junction held 3 bases outside the gene matches. This clone was recorded a few times. Original data processing: Reference gene primers were amplified, and this amplification served to estimate nucleated cell counts. Repertoires were generated with immunoSEQ multiplex PCR, while TCRdb's copy carries only in-frame clones and drops some. The V and J calls and clone size were taken over from that table, and D and trimming were inferred from the DNA. This sample has over 120,000 clones, with over 70% found just once.

This TCR was sampled from a woman aged 60-70 years with acute or convalescent COVID-19. The sequenced material came from peripheral blood. This chain links TRBV24-1 with TRBJ2-7; 9 nucleotides match TRBD2. CDR3 nucleotides: TGTGCCACCAGTGGACTAGCGGAGCCCTACGAGCAGTACTTC. It specifies CATSGLAEPYEQYF.